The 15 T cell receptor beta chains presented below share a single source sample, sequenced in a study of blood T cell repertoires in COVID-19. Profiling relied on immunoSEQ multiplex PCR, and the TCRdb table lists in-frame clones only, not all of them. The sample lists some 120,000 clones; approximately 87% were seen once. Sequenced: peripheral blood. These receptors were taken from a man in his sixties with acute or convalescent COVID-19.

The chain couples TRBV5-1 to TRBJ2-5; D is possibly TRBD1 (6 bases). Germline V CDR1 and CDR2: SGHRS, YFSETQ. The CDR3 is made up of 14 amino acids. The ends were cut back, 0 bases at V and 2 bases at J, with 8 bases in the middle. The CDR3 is CASSLAQGQETQYF. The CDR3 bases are TGCGCCAGCAGCTTGGCCCAGGGGCAAGAGACCCAGTACTTC.

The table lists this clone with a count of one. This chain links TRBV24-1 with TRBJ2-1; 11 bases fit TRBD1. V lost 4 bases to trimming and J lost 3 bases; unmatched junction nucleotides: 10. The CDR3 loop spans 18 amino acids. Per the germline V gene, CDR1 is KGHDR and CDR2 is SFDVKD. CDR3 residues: CATSESQPGQGVYNEQFF. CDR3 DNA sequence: TGTGCCACCAGTGAATCGCAACCGGGACAGGGGGTCTACAATGAGCAGTTCTTC.

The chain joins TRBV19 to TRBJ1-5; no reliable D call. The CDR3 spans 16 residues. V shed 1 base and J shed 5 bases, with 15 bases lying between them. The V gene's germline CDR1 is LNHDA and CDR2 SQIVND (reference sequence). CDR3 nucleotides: TGTGCCAGTAGTATAGCAAAGGTGAATCGGGATCAGCCCCAGCATTTT. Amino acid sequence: CASSIAKVNRDQPQHF.

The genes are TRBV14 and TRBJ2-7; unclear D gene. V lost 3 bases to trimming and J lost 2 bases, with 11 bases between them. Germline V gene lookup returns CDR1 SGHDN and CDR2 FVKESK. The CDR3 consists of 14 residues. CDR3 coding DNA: TGTGCCAGCAGCCATGGCAGGTTAGCCTACGAGCAGTACTTC. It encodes CASSHGRLAYEQYF.

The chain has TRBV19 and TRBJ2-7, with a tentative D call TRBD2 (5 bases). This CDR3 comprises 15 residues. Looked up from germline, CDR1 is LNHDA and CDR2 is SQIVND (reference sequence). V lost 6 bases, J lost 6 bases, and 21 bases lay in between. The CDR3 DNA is TGTGCCAGTAGATCGACGGCTCTCGGACTCCCCGAGCAGTACTTC. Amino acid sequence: CASRSTALGLPEQYF.

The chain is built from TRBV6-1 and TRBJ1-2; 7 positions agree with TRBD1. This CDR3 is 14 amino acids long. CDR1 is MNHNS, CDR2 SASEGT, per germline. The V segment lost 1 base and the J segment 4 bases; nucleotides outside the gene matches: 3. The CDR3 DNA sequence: TGTGCCAGCAGTGAAGAACACAGGGGCTATGGCTACACCTTC. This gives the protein CASSEEHRGYGYTF.

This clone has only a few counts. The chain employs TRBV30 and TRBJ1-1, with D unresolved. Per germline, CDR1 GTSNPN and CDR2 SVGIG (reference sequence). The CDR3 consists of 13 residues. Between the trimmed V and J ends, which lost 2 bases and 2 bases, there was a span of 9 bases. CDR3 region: CAWSQAINTEAFF. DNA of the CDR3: TGTGCCTGGAGTCAGGCGATTAACACTGAAGCTTTCTTT.

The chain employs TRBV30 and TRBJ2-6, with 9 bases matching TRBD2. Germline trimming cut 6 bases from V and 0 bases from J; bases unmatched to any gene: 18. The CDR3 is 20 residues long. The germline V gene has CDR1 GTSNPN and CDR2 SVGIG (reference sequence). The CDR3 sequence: CACIREGLAGWASGANVLTF. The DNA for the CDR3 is TGTGCCTGCATCCGAGAGGGGCTAGCGGGATGGGCCTCTGGGGCCAACGTCCTGACTTTC. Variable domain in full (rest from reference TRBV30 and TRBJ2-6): SQTIHQWPATLVQPVGSPLSLECTVEGTSNPNLYWYRQAAGRGLQLLFYSVGIGQISSEVPQNLSASRPQDRQFILSSKKLLLSDSGFYLCACIREGLAGWASGANVLTFGAGSRLTVL.

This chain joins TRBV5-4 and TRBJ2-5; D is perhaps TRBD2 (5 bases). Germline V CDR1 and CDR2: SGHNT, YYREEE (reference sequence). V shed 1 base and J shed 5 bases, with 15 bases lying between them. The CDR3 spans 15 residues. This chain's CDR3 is CASSLKSGGGETQYF. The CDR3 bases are TGTGCCAGCAGCTTGAAGAGCGGAGGCGGGGAGACCCAGTACTTC.

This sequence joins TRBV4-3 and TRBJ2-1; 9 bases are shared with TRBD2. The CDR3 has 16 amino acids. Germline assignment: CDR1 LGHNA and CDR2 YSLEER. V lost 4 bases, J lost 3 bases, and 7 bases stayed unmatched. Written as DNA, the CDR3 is TGCGCCAGCAGCCTAATAGCGGGAGACGACTACAATGAGCAGTTCTTC. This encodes CASSLIAGDDYNEQFF.

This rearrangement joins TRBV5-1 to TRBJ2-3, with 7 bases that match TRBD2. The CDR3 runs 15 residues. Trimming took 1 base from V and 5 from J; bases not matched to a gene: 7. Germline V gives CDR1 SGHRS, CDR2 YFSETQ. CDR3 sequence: CASSLTGGSIDTQYF. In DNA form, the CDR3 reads TGCGCCAGCAGCTTGACGGGCGGGAGTATAGATACGCAGTATTTT.

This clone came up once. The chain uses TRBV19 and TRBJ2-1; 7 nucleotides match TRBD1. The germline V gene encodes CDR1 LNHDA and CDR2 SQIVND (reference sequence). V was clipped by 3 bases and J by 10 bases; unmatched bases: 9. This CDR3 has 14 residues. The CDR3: CASSILGNRGEQFF. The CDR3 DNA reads TGTGCCAGTAGTATTCTTGGTAACAGGGGCGAGCAGTTCTTC.

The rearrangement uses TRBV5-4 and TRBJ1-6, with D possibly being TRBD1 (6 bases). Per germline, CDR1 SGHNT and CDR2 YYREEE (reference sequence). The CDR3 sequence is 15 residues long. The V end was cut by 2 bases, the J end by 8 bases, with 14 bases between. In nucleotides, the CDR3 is TGTGCCAGCAGCTTAGGGGGATCAGGGGATTCACCCCTCCACTTT. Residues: CASSLGGSGDSPLHF. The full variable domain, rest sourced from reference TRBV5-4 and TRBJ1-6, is ETGVTQSPTHLIKTRGQQVTLRCSSQSGHNTVSWYQQALGQGPQFIFQYYREEENGRGNFPPRFSGLQFPNYSSELNVNALELDDSALYLCASSLGGSGDSPLHFGNGTRLTVT.

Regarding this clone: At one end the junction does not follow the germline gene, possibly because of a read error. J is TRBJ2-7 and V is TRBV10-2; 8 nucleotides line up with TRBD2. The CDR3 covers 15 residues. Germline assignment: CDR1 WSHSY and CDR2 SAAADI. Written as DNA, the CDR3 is TGCGCCAGCAGTGAGATGCTAGCGGGTTACTACGTGCAGTACTTC. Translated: CASSEMLAGYYVQYF.

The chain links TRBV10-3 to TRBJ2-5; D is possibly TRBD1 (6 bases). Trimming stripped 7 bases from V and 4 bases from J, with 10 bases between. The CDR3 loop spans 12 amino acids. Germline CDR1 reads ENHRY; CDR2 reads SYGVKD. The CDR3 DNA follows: TGTGCCATCATGGGGGCTGGAGAGACCCAGTACTTC. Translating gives CAIMGAGETQYF.